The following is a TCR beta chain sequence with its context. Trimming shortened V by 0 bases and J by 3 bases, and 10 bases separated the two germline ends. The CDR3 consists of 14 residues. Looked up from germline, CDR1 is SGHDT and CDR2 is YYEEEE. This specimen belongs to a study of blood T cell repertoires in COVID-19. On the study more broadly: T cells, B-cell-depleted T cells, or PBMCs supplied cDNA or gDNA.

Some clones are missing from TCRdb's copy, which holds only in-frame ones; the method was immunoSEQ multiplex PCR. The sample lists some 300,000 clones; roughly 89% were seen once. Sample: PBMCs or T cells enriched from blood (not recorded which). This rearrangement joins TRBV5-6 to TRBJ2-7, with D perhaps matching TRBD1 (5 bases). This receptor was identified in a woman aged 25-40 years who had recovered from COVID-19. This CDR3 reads CASSLGQSLYEQYF. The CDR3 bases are TGTGCCAGCAGCTTGGGACAGTCCCTCTACGAGCAGTACTTC.